The T cell receptor beta chain under discussion was sequenced for a study of blood T cell repertoires in COVID-19. Study in general: COVID-19 samples from acute and convalescent phases originated in the United States, Italy and Spain. T cells, B-cell-depleted T cells, or PBMCs provided the cDNA or gDNA that served as material.

In the authors' methods: It was from reference gene primer amplification that nucleated cell counts were estimated. Data came from immunoSEQ multiplex PCR; TCRdb stores just in-frame clones and leaves some out. That table is the source of V, J and clone size, and D and trimming were worked out from the DNA. The repertoire includes roughly 180,000 clones, 84% of them detected once, and roughly 7.1% sits in the top ten. The V gene lost 4 bases and the J gene lost 8 bases, with 15 bases spanning the gap. CDR3 length equals 14 residues. Germline loops: CDR1 SEHNR, CDR2 FQNEAQ (reference sequence). Sequences were obtained from peripheral blood. This TCR came from a man aged 35 to 55 who had recovered from COVID-19. The J gene is TRBJ2-1, the V gene TRBV7-9, with D tentatively TRBD1 (6 bases). The chain's CDR3 is CASSSTGSNHEQFF. The CDR3 DNA is TGTGCCAGCAGCTCCACAGGGTCTAACCATGAGCAGTTCTTC.